A selection of T cell receptor beta chains follows, all from one sample in a study of T cell responses to AZD1222 COVID-19 vaccine. TCRdb's copy holds only in-frame clones and misses some; the assay was immunoSEQ multiplex PCR. The data hold about 120,000 clones, with approximately 86% observed a single time. Sample: peripheral blood, taken on day 0 of AZD1222 vaccination. These receptor sequences come from an adult in good health. Both conserved end residues are part of each CDR3. D genes are given only for firm matches. Not every row has a clone size; where given, it reads once, few, many or a size class.

TRBJ1-1 | few | TRBD1 | TRBV6-5 | TGTGCCAGCAGTCAAACAGGGGCTCAAGGGACTGAAGCTTTCTTT | CASSQTGAQGTEAFF
TRBJ2-1 | NA | TRBD2 | TRBV20-1 | TGCAGTGCTAGTCAGGCAGGGAGGGTCTACAATGAGCAGTTCTTC | CSASQAGRVYNEQFF
TRBJ2-7 | NA | NA | TRBV5-1 | TGCGCCAGCAGCTTGGAAGCCGGGCAGTACTTC | CASSLEAGQYF
TRBJ1-4 | few | NA | TRBV7-8 | TGTGCCAGCAGCCCCGGACGGGTTTCTAATGAAAAACTGTTTTTT | CASSPGRVSNEKLFF
TRBJ2-7 | NA | NA | TRBV28 | TGTGCCAGCTCGGGGGGCCCCCCCTACGAGCAGTACTTC | CASSGGPPYEQYF
TRBJ2-1 | NA | NA | TRBV5-8 | TGTGCCAGCAGCTGGCGGGGTAGGGGATACGATGAGCAGTTCTTC | CASSWRGRGYDEQFF
TRBJ1-3 | NA | NA | TRBV19 | TGTGCCAGTAGGCGAGCCAACTCTGGAAACACCATATATTTT | CASRRANSGNTIYF
TRBJ2-7 | once | NA | TRBV24-1 | TGTGCCACCAGTGACTCCCCCCCCGTATCGGGCGAGCAGTACTTC | CATSDSPPVSGEQYF
TRBJ2-7 | NA | NA | TRBV28 | TGTGCCAGCAGAGGGGGCATTCGGCAGGGGGGAGGCTACGAGCAGTACTTC | CASRGGIRQGGGYEQYF
TRBJ2-1 | NA | TRBD2 | TRBV7-3 | TGTGCCAGCAGCTACAGGCTGGGACTAGCGGGAGGAGGATCCTACAATGAGCAGTTCTTC | CASSYRLGLAGGGSYNEQFF
TRBJ2-2 | few | NA | TRBV6-1 | TGTGCCAGCAGTGAATCCCCGACTTTAACGAACACCGGGGAGCTGTTTTTT | CASSESPTLTNTGELFF
TRBJ2-5 | NA | NA | TRBV5-4 | TGTGCCAGCAGCTCCGAGTGGGCGAGGTCGCGAGAGACCCAGTACTTC | CASSSEWARSRETQYF